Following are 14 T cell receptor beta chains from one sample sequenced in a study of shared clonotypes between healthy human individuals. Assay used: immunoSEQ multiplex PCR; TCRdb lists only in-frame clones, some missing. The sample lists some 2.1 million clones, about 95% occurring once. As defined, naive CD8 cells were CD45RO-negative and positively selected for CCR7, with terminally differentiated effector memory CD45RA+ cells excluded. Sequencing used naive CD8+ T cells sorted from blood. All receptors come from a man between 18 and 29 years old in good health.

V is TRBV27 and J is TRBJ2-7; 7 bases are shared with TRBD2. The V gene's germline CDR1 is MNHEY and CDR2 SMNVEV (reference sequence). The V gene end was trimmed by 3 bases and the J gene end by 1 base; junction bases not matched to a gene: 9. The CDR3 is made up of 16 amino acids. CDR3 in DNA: TGTGCCAGCAGTTTGAGTTCGGGGGGAACTTCCTACGAGCAGTACTTC. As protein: CASSLSSGGTSYEQYF.

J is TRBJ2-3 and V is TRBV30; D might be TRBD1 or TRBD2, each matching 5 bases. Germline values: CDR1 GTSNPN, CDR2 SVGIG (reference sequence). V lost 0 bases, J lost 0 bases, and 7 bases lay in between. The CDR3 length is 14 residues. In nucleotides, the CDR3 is TGTGCCTGGAGTGTCAGGGAGAGCACAGATACGCAGTATTTT. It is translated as CAWSVRESTDTQYF.

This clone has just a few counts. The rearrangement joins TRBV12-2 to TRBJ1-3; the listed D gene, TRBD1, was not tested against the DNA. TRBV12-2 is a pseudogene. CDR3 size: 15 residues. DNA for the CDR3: TGTGCAAGTCGCTTAGAGACAAGAAATGCAAACACCATATATTTT. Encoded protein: CASRLETRNANTIYF.

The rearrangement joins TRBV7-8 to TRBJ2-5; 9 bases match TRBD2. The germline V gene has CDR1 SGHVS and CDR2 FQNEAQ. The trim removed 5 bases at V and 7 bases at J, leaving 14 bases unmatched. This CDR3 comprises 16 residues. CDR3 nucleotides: TGTGCCAGCAGCCCAGCCTTAGCGGGGGCGTCCGGGACCCAGTACTTC. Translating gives CASSPALAGASGTQYF.

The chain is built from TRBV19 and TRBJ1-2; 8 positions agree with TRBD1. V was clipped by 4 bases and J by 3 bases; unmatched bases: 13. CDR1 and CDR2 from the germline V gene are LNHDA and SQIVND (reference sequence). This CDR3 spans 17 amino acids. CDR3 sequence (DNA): TGTGCCAGTAGTACACGACAGGGGTTTGGCTACGACTATGGCTACACCTTC. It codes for CASSTRQGFGYDYGYTF.

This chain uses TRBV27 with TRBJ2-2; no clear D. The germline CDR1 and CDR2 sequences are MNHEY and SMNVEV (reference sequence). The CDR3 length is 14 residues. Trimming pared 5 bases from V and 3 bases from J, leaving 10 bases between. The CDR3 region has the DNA TGTGCCAGCAGTCCCCAAGAAGACACCGGGGAGCTGTTTTTT. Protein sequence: CASSPQEDTGELFF.

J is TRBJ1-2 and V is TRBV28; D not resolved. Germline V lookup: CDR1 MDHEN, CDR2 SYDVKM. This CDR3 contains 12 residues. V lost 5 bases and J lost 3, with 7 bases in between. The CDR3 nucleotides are TGTGCCAGCAGTCTCGCGTACTATGGCTACACCTTC. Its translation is CASSLAYYGYTF.

Written as DNA, the CDR3 is TGTGCCAGCAGCTCGACTAGCGGGACCCCAGATACGCAGTATTTT. This gives the protein CASSSTSGTPDTQYF. The chain uses TRBV13 and TRBJ2-3; 11 nucleotides align to TRBD2. Germline CDR1 reads PRHDT; CDR2 reads FYEKMQ (reference sequence). CDR3 length: 15 amino acids. With 4 bases clipped from V and 4 bases from J, the junction kept 4 bases outside the gene matches. Full variable domain (missing parts from reference TRBV13 and TRBJ2-3): AAGVIQSPRHLIKEKRETATLKCYPIPRHDTVYWYQQGPGQDPQFLISFYEKMQSDKGSIPDRFSAQQFSDYHSELNMSSLELGDSALYFCASSSTSGTPDTQYFGPGTRLTVL.

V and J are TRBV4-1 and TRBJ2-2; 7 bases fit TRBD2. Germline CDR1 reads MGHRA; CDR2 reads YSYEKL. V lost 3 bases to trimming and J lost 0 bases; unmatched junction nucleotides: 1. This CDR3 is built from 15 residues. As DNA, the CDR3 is TGCGCCAGCAGCCACGCGGGAGCGAACACCGGGGAGCTGTTTTTT. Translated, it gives CASSHAGANTGELFF.

CDR3 in amino acids: CASSPQGFPYEQYF. Here the CDR3 DNA reads TGTGCCAGCAGTCCACAGGGTTTCCCCTACGAGCAGTACTTC. The V gene is TRBV28, the J gene TRBJ2-7, with D maybe TRBD1 (6 bases). The length of the CDR3 is 14 residues. The V gene lost 5 bases and the J gene lost 2 bases, with 13 bases spanning the gap. CDR1 and CDR2 from the germline V gene are MDHEN and SYDVKM.

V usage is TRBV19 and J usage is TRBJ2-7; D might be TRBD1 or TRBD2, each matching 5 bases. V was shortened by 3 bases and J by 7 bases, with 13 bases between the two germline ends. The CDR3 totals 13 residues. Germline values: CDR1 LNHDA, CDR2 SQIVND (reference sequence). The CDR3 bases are TGTGCCAGTAGTATGACAGTCCCGGGGGAGCAGTACTTC. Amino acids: CASSMTVPGEQYF.

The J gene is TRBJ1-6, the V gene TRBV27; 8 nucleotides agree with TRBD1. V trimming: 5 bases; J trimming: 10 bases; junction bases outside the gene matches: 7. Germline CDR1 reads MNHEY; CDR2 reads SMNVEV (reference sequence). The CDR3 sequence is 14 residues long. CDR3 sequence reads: CASSIGTGGSPLHF. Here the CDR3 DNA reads TGTGCCAGCAGTATAGGGACAGGTGGCTCACCCCTCCACTTT.

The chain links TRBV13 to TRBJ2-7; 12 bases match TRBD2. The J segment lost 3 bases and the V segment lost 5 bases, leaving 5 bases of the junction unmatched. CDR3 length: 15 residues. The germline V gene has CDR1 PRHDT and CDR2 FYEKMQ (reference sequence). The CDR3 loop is CASSPQTSGSYEQYF. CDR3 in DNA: TGTGCCAGCAGCCCACAGACTAGCGGGAGCTACGAGCAGTACTTC.

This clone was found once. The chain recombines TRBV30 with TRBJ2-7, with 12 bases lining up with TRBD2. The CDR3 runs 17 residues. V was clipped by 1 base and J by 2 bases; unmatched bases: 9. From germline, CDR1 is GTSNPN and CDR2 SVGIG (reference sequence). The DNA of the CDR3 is TGTGCCTGGAGTGGGACTAGCGGGATCCCCAATACCTACGAGCAGTACTTC. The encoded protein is CAWSGTSGIPNTYEQYF.